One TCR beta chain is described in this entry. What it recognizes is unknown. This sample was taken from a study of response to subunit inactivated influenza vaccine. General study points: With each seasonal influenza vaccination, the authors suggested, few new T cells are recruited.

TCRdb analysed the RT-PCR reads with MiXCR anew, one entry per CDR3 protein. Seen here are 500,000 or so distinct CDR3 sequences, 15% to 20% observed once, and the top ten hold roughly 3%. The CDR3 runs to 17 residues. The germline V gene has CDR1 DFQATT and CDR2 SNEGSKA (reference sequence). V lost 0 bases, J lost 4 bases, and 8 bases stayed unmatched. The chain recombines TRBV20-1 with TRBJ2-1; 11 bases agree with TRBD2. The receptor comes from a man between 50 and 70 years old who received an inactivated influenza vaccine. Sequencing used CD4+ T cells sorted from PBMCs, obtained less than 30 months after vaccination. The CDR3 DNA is TGCAGTGCTAGAGATCCTAGCGGGGGGAATATATACAATGAGCAGTTCTTC. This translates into CSARDPSGGNIYNEQFF.